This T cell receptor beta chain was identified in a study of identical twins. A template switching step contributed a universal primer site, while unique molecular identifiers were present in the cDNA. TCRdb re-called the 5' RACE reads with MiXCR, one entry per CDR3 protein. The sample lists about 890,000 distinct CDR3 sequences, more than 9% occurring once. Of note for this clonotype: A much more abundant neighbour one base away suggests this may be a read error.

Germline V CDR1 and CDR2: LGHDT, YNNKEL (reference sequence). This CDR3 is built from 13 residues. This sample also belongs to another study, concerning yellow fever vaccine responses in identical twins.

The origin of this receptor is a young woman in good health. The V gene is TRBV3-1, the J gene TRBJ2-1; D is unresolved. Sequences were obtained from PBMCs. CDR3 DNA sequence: TGTGCCAGCATCCAAACCCGGTACAATGAGCAGTTCTTC. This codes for CASIQTRYNEQFF.